This TCR beta chain stems from a study of cytomegalovirus exposure and HLA in healthy donors. The PCR used 60 Vbeta and 13 Jbeta primers. Only in-frame clones appear in the TCRdb table, and some are missing; sequencing was by immunoSEQ multiplex PCR. The repertoire has some 180,000 clones, 85% of them found once; the top ten carry approximately 2.2%. The table lists this clone with a count of one. Looked up from germline, CDR1 is LGHNA and CDR2 is YSLEER. V shed 0 bases and J shed 10 bases, with 15 bases lying between them. This CDR3 has 14 residues. This clonotype was sampled from a woman aged 45-65 years in good health and CMV-seronegative. Sequencing input: PBMCs. The chain recombines TRBV4-3 with TRBJ1-1; D is undetermined. The CDR3 nucleotides read TGCGCCAGCAGCCAAGATAGCCACCCACGGATAGCTTTCTTT. As protein: CASSQDSHPRIAFF.